Below, 25 T cell receptor beta chains from the same sample are listed, as sequenced in a study of neurological immune-mediated disorders. The sample's time point: technical triplicate 1. TCRdb reanalysed the 5' RACE reads using MiXCR and keeps one entry per CDR3 protein. This table holds fewer than 30,000 distinct CDR3 sequences, 13% found once. Sequences were obtained from CD4+ T cells from blood. Receptors originate from a female donor with HTLV-1-associated myelopathy (HAM/TSP).

Judged by abundance, this clonotype is medium-sized (0.01 to 0.1%). V and J are TRBV29-1 and TRBJ2-3; no firm D call. V dropped 6 bases and J dropped 2 bases, with 9 bases sitting between them. CDR1 is SQVTM, CDR2 ANQGSEA, per germline. This CDR3 spans 12 amino acids. The CDR3 protein is CSVRTHTDTQYF. The CDR3 bases are TGCAGCGTGAGGACGCACACAGATACGCAGTATTTT.

This clonotype was seen ten or more times. J is TRBJ1-5 and V is TRBV20-1, with TRBD1 identical over 8 bases. Germline assignment: CDR1 DFQATT and CDR2 SNEGSKA (reference sequence). This CDR3 spans 13 amino acids. With 3 bases clipped from V and 5 bases from J, the junction kept 3 bases outside the gene matches. CDR3: CSASQGADQPQHF. The DNA for the CDR3 is TGCAGTGCTAGCCAGGGGGCGGATCAGCCCCAGCATTTT.

The sample holds many counts of this clonotype. The chain joins TRBV5-1 to TRBJ2-1; TRBD1 matches at 8 bases. CDR1 and CDR2 (germline): SGHRS, YFSETQ. The CDR3 contains 13 residues. V lost 2 bases, J lost 10 bases, and 5 bases stayed unmatched. CDR3 residues: CASSFPGQDEQFF. The CDR3 DNA sequence: TGCGCCAGCAGCTTCCCGGGACAGGACGAGCAGTTCTTC.

This clonotype was found many times. The chain employs TRBV20-1 and TRBJ2-1; no clear D gene. V was trimmed by 3 bases and J by 4 bases, leaving 13 bases between them. CDR3 size: 14 residues. CDR1 is DFQATT, CDR2 SNEGSKA, per germline (reference sequence). The CDR3 spells CSASVDSKYNEQFF. The CDR3 bases are TGCAGTGCTAGCGTTGACTCAAAATACAATGAGCAGTTCTTC.

With respect to this clonotype: This may stem from a read error, because a much larger clone lies one nucleotide away. The V and J genes are TRBV12-5 and TRBJ2-7; D is unresolved. V shed 7 bases and J shed 6 bases, with 13 bases lying between them. Germline assignment: CDR1 LGHNT and CDR2 FRNRAP. This CDR3 region has 12 residues. The DNA of the CDR3 is TGTGCTAGTGTTTTTTTTCTGAGCGAGCAGTACTTC. It translates to CASVFFLSEQYF.

This clonotype was counted many times. J is TRBJ2-1 and V is TRBV20-1; 7 bases match TRBD2. CDR3 length: 16 residues. The germline V gene encodes CDR1 DFQATT and CDR2 SNEGSKA (reference sequence). V gave up 1 base and J gave up 5 bases; unmatched junction bases: 11. CDR3: CSARAGPSGSHNEQFF. CDR3 nucleotides: TGCAGTGCTAGAGCCGGGCCTAGCGGATCGCACAATGAGCAGTTCTTC.

In its sample, this clonotype was seen many times. The chain joins TRBV28 to TRBJ2-7; D unclear. CDR1 and CDR2 (germline): MDHEN, SYDVKM. Trimming took off 6 bases at V and 5 bases at J, with 8 bases between the two ends. CDR3 length: 11 amino acids. DNA for the CDR3: TGTGCCAGCAGCCGATTCCACGAGCAGTACTTC. Translating gives CASSRFHEQYF. Using reference TRBV28 and TRBJ2-7 for the parts outside the CDR3, the full variable domain is DVKVTQSSRYLVKRTGEKVFLECVQDMDHENMFWYRQDPGLGLRLIYFSYDVKMKEKGDIPEGYSVSREKKERFSLILESASTNQTSMYLCASSRFHEQYFGPGTRLTVT.

This clonotype was observed many times. This rearrangement joins TRBV27 to TRBJ1-6, with D possibly matching TRBD1 (6 bases). The length of the CDR3 is 15 residues. V was shortened by 4 bases and J by 9 bases, with 16 bases between the two germline ends. Germline assignment: CDR1 MNHEY and CDR2 SMNVEV (reference sequence). The CDR3 DNA reads TGTGCCAGCAGTTCTCATACAGGGTACGGTTCACCCCTCCACTTT. Amino acid sequence: CASSSHTGYGSPLHF.

This clonotype was seen repeatedly, ten times or more. The gene calls are TRBV10-3 and TRBJ2-5; no firm D call. CDR1 is ENHRY and CDR2 is SYGVKD in the germline V gene. The CDR3 runs to 13 residues. Trimming removed 9 bases from V and 0 bases from J, with 11 bases in between. The CDR3 spells CAISSLYQETQYF. The CDR3 bases are TGTGCCATTTCCTCGTTGTACCAAGAGACCCAGTACTTC.

This clonotype has a count of ten or more. The chain is built from TRBV15 and TRBJ2-7; D gene unclear. Germline values: CDR1 LNHNV, CDR2 YYDKDF (reference sequence). The V gene lost 1 base and the J gene lost 4 bases, with 11 bases spanning the gap. The CDR3 length is 14 residues. CDR3 coding DNA: TGTGCCACCAGCAGAGGTATACTAAATTACGAGCAGTACTTC. Its translation: CATSRGILNYEQYF.

This clonotype was counted many times. The gene calls are TRBV9 and TRBJ2-2; 9 bases match TRBD1. In germline, CDR1 is SGDLS, CDR2 YYNGEE. The CDR3 spans 15 residues. With V trimmed by 4 bases and J by 4 bases, 5 bases remained unmatched. The DNA of the CDR3 is TGTGCCAGCAGCTTGACAGGGGGTAGCACCGGGGAGCTGTTTTTT. It translates to CASSLTGGSTGELFF.

This clonotype appeared many times. The V gene is TRBV2, the J gene TRBJ2-7; TRBD1 might be the D (7 bases). Deletions cut 1 base from V and 4 bases from J, with 14 bases between. Germline V gene data show CDR1 as SNHLY and CDR2 as FYNNEI. The CDR3 sequence is 15 residues long. The DNA for the CDR3 is TGTGCCAGCAGTGAAGGCGGGACAGCGGCGTACGAGCAGTACTTC. Its protein product is CASSEGGTAAYEQYF.

This clonotype was observed at least ten times. This rearrangement joins TRBV27 to TRBJ2-3, with 13 nucleotides matching TRBD2. J was trimmed by 4 bases and V by 3 bases; bases with no gene match: 4. The CDR3 has 16 residues. The germline CDR1 and CDR2 sequences are MNHEY and SMNVEV (reference sequence). The CDR3 nucleotides read TGTGCCAGCAGTTTCTTCGGACTAGCGGGAGCAGATACGCAGTATTTT. Amino acids: CASSFFGLAGADTQYF.

This clonotype was recorded many times. The V call is TRBV5-6, the J call TRBJ1-1, with D maybe TRBD1 (6 bases). V gave up 3 bases and J gave up 1 base, with 13 bases separating them. The germline V gene encodes CDR1 SGHDT and CDR2 YYEEEE. The length of the CDR3 is 15 residues. The CDR3 loop reads CASSSSGGGNTEAFF. DNA of the CDR3: TGTGCCAGCAGCTCTTCGGGGGGCGGGAACACTGAAGCTTTCTTT.

This clonotype has ten or more counts. The chain joins TRBV24-1 to TRBJ2-5, with D perhaps being TRBD1 or TRBD2 (5 bases each). The CDR3 length is 14 residues. Germline V gene sequence: CDR1 KGHDR, CDR2 SFDVKD. V was pared by 3 bases and J by 5 bases, with 12 bases between. As DNA, the CDR3 is TGTGCCACCAGTGATCCCGGGACCACGGAGACCCAGTACTTC. This sequence encodes CATSDPGTTETQYF.

This clonotype was detected many times. The V gene is TRBV2, the J gene TRBJ1-1, with D tentatively TRBD1 (6 bases). The germline V gene has CDR1 SNHLY and CDR2 FYNNEI. The CDR3 is 13 residues long. Deletions cut 1 base from V and 5 bases from J, with 8 bases between. DNA of the CDR3: TGTGCCAGCAGTGAAGACAGGGAAACTGAAGCTTTCTTT. Translated, it gives CASSEDRETEAFF.

This clonotype counts as medium-sized. The rearrangement links TRBV24-1 to TRBJ2-1; TRBD2 matches 11 bases. The V and J ends lost 4 bases and 5 bases, in that order; junction bases with no gene match: 3. Germline CDR1 reads KGHDR; CDR2 reads SFDVKD. The CDR3 consists of 15 residues. The CDR3 protein is CATSESSGRHNEQFF. The CDR3 nucleotides are TGTGCCACCAGTGAGTCTAGCGGGAGGCACAATGAGCAGTTCTTC.

This clonotype was recorded many times. The chain is built from TRBV7-9 and TRBJ1-3; a weak D match, TRBD1 (6 bases). Germline CDR1 SEHNR, CDR2 FQNEAQ (reference sequence). The CDR3 has 13 residues. The V and J ends lost 5 bases and 2 bases respectively, with 7 bases between them. The CDR3: CASSRDTGNTIYF. CDR3 coding DNA: TGTGCCAGCAGCCGGGACACTGGAAACACCATATATTTT. The whole variable domain, remainder taken from reference TRBV7-9 and TRBJ1-3, is DTGVSQNPRHKITKRGQNVTFRCDPISEHNRLYWYRQTLGQGPEFLTYFQNEAQLEKSRLLSDRFSAERPKGSFSTLEIQRTEQGDSAMYLCASSRDTGNTIYFGEGSWLTVV.

This clonotype appeared many times. The chain carries TRBV18 and TRBJ1-4; 9 nucleotides line up with TRBD1. Germline V gene data show CDR1 as KGHSH and CDR2 as LQKENI. The trim removed 3 bases at V and 8 bases at J, leaving 4 bases unmatched. The CDR3 covers 14 residues. The DNA of the CDR3 is TGTGCCAGCTCACCGAGACAGGGGGACGAAAAACTGTTTTTT. As protein: CASSPRQGDEKLFF.

Ten or more counts support this clonotype. The chain employs TRBV20-1 and TRBJ1-6, with D possibly TRBD1 on 5 matching bases. The CDR3 is 14 residues long. Germline V gene lookup returns CDR1 DFQATT and CDR2 SNEGSKA (reference sequence). V was shortened by 1 base and J by 9 bases, with 13 bases between the two germline ends. The CDR3 nucleotides are TGCAGTGCTAGAGTAACCGGGGGTGGTTCACCCCTCCACTTT. Protein product: CSARVTGGGSPLHF.

Ten or more counts support this clonotype. The gene calls are TRBV9 and TRBJ2-3, with TRBD2 matching over 8 bases. The CDR3 has 17 amino acids. The germline gives CDR1 SGDLS, CDR2 YYNGEE. The ends lost 2 bases at V and 1 base at J; junction bases unmatched: 9. CDR3 coding DNA: TGTGCCAGCAGCGTGAGTTCGGGAGGGCAGGGCACAGATACGCAGTATTTT. This codes for CASSVSSGGQGTDTQYF.

There are many counts of this clonotype. The gene calls are TRBV20-1 and TRBJ2-7; no reliable D call. The CDR3 sequence is 12 residues long. V gave up 3 bases and J gave up 7 bases, with 13 bases separating them. In germline, CDR1 is DFQATT, CDR2 SNEGSKA (reference sequence). The CDR3 sequence is CSASDTLDEQYF. CDR3 DNA sequence: TGCAGTGCTAGTGACACCCTGGATGAGCAGTACTTC.

This clonotype has more than one count but fewer than ten. This chain joins TRBV11-3 and TRBJ1-5; D is possibly TRBD1 (5 bases). The CDR3 sequence is 13 residues long. The V and J ends lost 6 bases and 7 bases respectively, with 13 bases between them. Germline V CDR1 and CDR2: SGHNT, YENEEA. This chain's CDR3 is CASSRGVGQPQHF. The CDR3 nucleotides read TGTGCCAGCAGTCGAGGGGTAGGCCAGCCCCAGCATTTT.

This chain uses TRBV9 with TRBJ2-7; 7 positions match TRBD1. There are 13 residues in the CDR3. J was trimmed by 3 bases and V by 3 bases; bases with no gene match: 3. Per the germline V gene, CDR1 is SGDLS and CDR2 is YYNGEE. The CDR3 bases are TGTGCCAGCAGCGCGGGACAGAGCTACGAGCAGTACTTC. Translating gives CASSAGQSYEQYF.

This clonotype has a count of ten or more. This chain joins TRBV20-1 and TRBJ2-3; D is undetermined. The CDR3 has 13 amino acids. Germline V gene lookup returns CDR1 DFQATT and CDR2 SNEGSKA (reference sequence). Trimming took 3 bases from V and 1 from J, leaving 8 bases between them. Here the CDR3 reads CSASRSRTDTQYF. CDR3 bases: TGCAGTGCTAGTAGATCCCGCACAGATACGCAGTATTTT.